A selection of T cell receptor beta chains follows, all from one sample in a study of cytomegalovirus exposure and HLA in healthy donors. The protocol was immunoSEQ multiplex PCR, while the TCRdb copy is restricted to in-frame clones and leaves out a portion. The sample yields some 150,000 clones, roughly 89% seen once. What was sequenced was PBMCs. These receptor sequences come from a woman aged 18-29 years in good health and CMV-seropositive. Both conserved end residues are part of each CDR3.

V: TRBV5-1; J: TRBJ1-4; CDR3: CASSENTGTQHEKLFF
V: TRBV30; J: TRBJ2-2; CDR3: CAWRAGANTGELFF
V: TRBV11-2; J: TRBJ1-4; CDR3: CASSKDITQGSVEKLFF
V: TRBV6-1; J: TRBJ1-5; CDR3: CASSGHRGSGSNQPQHF
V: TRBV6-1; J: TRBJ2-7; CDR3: CASSEAFTFSGLWTGTYEQYF
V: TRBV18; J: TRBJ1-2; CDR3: CASSPPTGEVRGYTF
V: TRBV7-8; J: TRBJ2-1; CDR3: CASSPTGTTMRQFF
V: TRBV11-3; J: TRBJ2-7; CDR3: CASSHITGVHEQYF
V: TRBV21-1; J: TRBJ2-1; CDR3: CASSKRLAGGSRYNEQFF
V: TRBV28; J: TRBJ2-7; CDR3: CASSGDRKKVYEQYF
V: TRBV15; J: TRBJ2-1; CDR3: CATSSNSGSYNEQFF
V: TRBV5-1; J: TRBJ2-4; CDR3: CASSLRTSGIAVAKNIQYF
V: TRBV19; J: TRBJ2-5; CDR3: CASSMGLGAGQETQYF
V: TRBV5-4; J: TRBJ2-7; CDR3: CATPRTSLSYEQYF
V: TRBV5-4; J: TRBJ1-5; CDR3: CASSSGGQTSNQPQHF
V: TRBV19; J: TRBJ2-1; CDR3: CASSAGLAGAGGNEQFF
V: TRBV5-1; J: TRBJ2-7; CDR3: CASGSGGSYEQYF
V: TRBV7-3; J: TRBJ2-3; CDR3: CASSLTTRDTQYF
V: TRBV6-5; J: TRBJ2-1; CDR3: CASSYSSGSESSEQFF
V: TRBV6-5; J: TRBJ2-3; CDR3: CASRTGTGGDTQYF
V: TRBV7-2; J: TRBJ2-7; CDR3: CASSPTGNPSYEQYF
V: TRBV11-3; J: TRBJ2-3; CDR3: CASSQREGHTDTQYF
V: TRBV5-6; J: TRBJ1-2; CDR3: CASSLGQSNYGYTF
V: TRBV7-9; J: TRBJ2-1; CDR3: CASSDASGRADEQFF
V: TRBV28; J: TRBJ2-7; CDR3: CASRPGGLFEQYF
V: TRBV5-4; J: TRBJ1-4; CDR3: CASSYDRGNEKLFF
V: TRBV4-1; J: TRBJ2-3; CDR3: CASSGGLAGGATSTDTQYF
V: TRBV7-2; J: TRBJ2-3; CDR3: CASSPNTDTQYF